This T cell receptor (beta chain) was profiled in a study of blood T cell repertoires in COVID-19. How the authors handled the data: Reference gene primer amplification gave nucleated cell count estimates. This table comes from immunoSEQ multiplex PCR, and its TCRdb copy is limited to in-frame clones, with some not included. V and J calls and clone size are as listed in that table; D and trimming were resolved from the DNA. The top ten clones hold 10% to 15% of a sample with about 160,000 clones, around 83% of them seen once. V was pared by 4 bases and J by 7 bases, with 7 bases of the junction left unmatched. The CDR3 is made up of 15 amino acids. Germline assignment: CDR1 LGHNA and CDR2 YSLEER.

The chain has TRBV4-3 and TRBJ2-2, with 9 bases identical to TRBD2. The sequence came from a man between 65 and 85 years old who had recovered from COVID-19. The sequencing sample was made of peripheral blood. The CDR3 bases are TGCGCCAGCAGCCCGGCTAGCGGGACTGGCGGGGAGCTGTTTTTT. Translating it yields CASSPASGTGGELFF.